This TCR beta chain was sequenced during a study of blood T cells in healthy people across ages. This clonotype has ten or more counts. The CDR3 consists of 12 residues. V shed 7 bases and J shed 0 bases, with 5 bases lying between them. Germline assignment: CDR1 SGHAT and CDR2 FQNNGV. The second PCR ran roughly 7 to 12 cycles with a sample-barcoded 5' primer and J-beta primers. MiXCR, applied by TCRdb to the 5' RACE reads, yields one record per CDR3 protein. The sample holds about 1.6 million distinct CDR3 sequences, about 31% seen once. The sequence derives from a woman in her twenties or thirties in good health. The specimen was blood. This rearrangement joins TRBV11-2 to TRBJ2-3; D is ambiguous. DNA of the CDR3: TGTGCCAGCACGGCTAGCACAGATACGCAGTATTTT. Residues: CASTASTDTQYF.